The 31 T cell receptor beta chains given below trace back to one sample, sequenced in a study of early T cells in non-severe SARS-CoV-2 infection. Each CDR3 protein gets one entry after TCRdb re-called the 5' RACE reads with MiXCR. The top ten hold under 5% of the sample, which has tens of thousands of distinct CDR3 sequences, around a tenth seen once. The sequenced sample consisted of whole blood. The source is an adult who was a healthcare worker with PCR-confirmed SARS-CoV-2 infection or an uninfected control (not recorded which).

Ten or more counts support this clonotype. The V gene is TRBV20-1, the J gene TRBJ2-6; D not resolved. CDR3 size: 11 residues. Trimming cost V 6 bases and J 0 bases, with 0 bases left between them. Per germline, CDR1 DFQATT and CDR2 SNEGSKA (reference sequence). CDR3 in DNA: TGCAGTGCCTCTGGGGCCAACGTCCTGACTTTC. This translates into CSASGANVLTF.

This clonotype occurred a few times. The rearrangement joins TRBV11-2 to TRBJ2-3, with TRBD2 matching over 7 bases. After removal of 5 bases from V and 5 bases from J, the junction contained 10 bases not matched to a gene. The CDR3 length is 15 residues. Germline V gene lookup returns CDR1 SGHAT and CDR2 FQNNGV. CDR3 in amino acids: CASSLLGDYEDTQYF. Written as DNA, the CDR3 is TGTGCCAGCAGCCTACTTGGGGACTACGAAGATACGCAGTATTTT.

This clonotype was found a few times. The rearrangement links TRBV5-1 to TRBJ1-5, with a possible D match to TRBD1 (6 bases). This CDR3 spans 15 amino acids. V was trimmed by 3 bases and J by 2 bases, leaving 12 bases between them. Germline values: CDR1 SGHRS, CDR2 YFSETQ. CDR3 loop: CASSSGQGGNQPQHF. CDR3 coding DNA: TGCGCCAGCAGCTCGGGACAAGGCGGCAATCAGCCCCAGCATTTT.

This clonotype was observed many times. This sequence joins TRBV24-1 and TRBJ2-1; D remains unclear. This CDR3 is built from 12 residues. Germline values: CDR1 KGHDR, CDR2 SFDVKD. V was shortened by 0 bases and J by 6 bases, with 2 bases between the two germline ends. The CDR3, as DNA: TGTGCCACCAGTGATTTGTCCAATGAGCAGTTCTTC. Protein product: CATSDLSNEQFF.

In this sample, this clonotype turned up many times. The chain joins TRBV7-9 to TRBJ2-1, with 7 bases fitting TRBD2. This CDR3 spans 17 amino acids. J lost 8 bases, V lost 5 bases, and 18 bases had no gene match. Germline CDR1 and CDR2: SEHNR and FQNEAQ (reference sequence). DNA of the CDR3: TGTGCCAGCAGCCCTGGACCGTGGGGGAGGGGTGTTGATGAGCAGTTCTTC. Its protein is CASSPGPWGRGVDEQFF.

This clonotype was observed at least ten times. The chain joins TRBV21-1 to TRBJ1-2. TRBV21-1 constitutes a pseudogene. CDR3 length: 13 amino acids. CDR3 residues: CASSIWELYGYTF. For the CDR3, the DNA is TGTGCCAGTAGTATATGGGAACTCTATGGCTACACCTTC.

This clonotype came up many times. This sequence joins TRBV29-1 and TRBJ2-7; possibly TRBD2 for D (6 bases). Trimming cost V 4 bases and J 0 bases, with 13 bases left between them. This CDR3 has 14 residues. Germline V gene sequence: CDR1 SQVTM, CDR2 ANQGSEA. The CDR3 DNA is TGCAGCGTTGTTGTAGCCGGGGGCTCCTACGAGCAGTACTTC. It codes for CSVVVAGGSYEQYF.

This clonotype has ten or more counts. This chain joins TRBV20-1 and TRBJ2-7; D is possibly TRBD2 (5 bases). The CDR3 totals 17 residues. The germline V gene has CDR1 DFQATT and CDR2 SNEGSKA (reference sequence). Trimming took off 6 bases at V and 5 bases at J, with 29 bases between the two ends. CDR3 sequence: CSAETQAASSGFDEQYF. The CDR3, as DNA: TGCAGTGCGGAGACCCAGGCGGCTAGCTCAGGTTTTGACGAGCAGTACTTC.

In its sample, this clonotype was seen many times. The J gene is TRBJ2-2, the V gene TRBV5-1; maybe TRBD1 (5 bases). In germline, CDR1 is SGHRS, CDR2 YFSETQ. The CDR3 spans 14 residues. The germline V and J ends were trimmed by 2 bases and 4 bases, with 9 bases remaining between them. The CDR3 loop reads CASSFQGSTGELFF. Here the CDR3 DNA reads TGCGCCAGCAGCTTCCAGGGTAGCACCGGGGAGCTGTTTTTT.

This clonotype appeared a few times. This chain links TRBV20-1 with TRBJ2-2; no definite D call. Between the trimmed V and J ends, which lost 6 bases and 5 bases, there was a span of 7 bases. Germline CDR1 is DFQATT and CDR2 is SNEGSKA (reference sequence). The CDR3 consists of 11 residues. CDR3 DNA: TGCAGTGCCAGATATACCGGGGAGCTGTTTTTT. This gives the protein CSARYTGELFF.

This clonotype was picked up many times. The V gene is TRBV12-3 or TRBV12-4, the J gene TRBJ2-2, with 8 bases lining up with TRBD1. The junction had 7 bases not matched to a gene; V was cut back by 6 bases and J by 7 bases. CDR3 length equals 14 residues. The CDR3 nucleotides are TGTGCCAGCAGGCGGACAGGGAAAGTCGGGGAGCTGTTTTTT. Amino acids: CASRRTGKVGELFF.

The table lists this clonotype with a few counts. The CDR3 DNA sequence: TGCGCCAGCAGCCAGTCAGCGGACACTGAAGCTTTCTTT. Its protein is CASSQSADTEAFF. The chain links TRBV10-1 to TRBJ1-1; D unresolved. The CDR3 sequence is 13 residues long. The V gene lost 6 bases and the J gene lost 3 bases, with 11 bases spanning the gap. Germline V gene sequence: CDR1 WNHNN, CDR2 SYGVQD (reference sequence).

The chain recombines TRBV7-2 with TRBJ2-7; D is unresolved. V was trimmed by 7 bases and J by 0 bases, leaving 13 bases between them. The CDR3 runs to 14 residues. Germline CDR1 SGHTA, CDR2 FQGNSA. In nucleotides, the CDR3 is TGTGCCAGCACTTCCCCTCCCCACTCCTACGAGCAGTACTTC. Translation gives CASTSPPHSYEQYF.

This clonotype appeared many times. The chain carries TRBV6-5 and TRBJ1-4; D perhaps matches TRBD1 (5 bases). Deletions cut 5 bases from V and 7 bases from J, with 17 bases between. The CDR3 consists of 15 residues. Germline V CDR1 and CDR2: MNHEY, SVGAGI. The CDR3 sequence: CASSAPGRTGEKLFF. The CDR3 nucleotides are TGTGCCAGCAGTGCTCCGGGACGGACGGGTGAAAAACTGTTTTTT.

In its sample, this clonotype was seen many times. This chain connects TRBV6-5 to TRBJ2-7; 9 bases map to TRBD1. V shed 6 bases and J 4 bases; nucleotides not matched to a gene: 7. CDR1 is MNHEY, CDR2 SVGAGI, per germline. This CDR3 spans 14 amino acids. In DNA, the CDR3 is TGTGCCAGCAGAAATACAGGGGGCCCTTACGAGCAGTACTTC. Translating gives CASRNTGGPYEQYF.

This clonotype was seen many times. The gene calls are TRBV10-3 and TRBJ2-3; D gene ambiguous. The CDR3 spans 18 residues. Germline V CDR1 and CDR2: ENHRY, SYGVKD. The V gene lost 4 bases and the J gene lost 6 bases, with 26 bases spanning the gap. The CDR3 loop is CAISANLGGSLSTDTQYF. As DNA, the CDR3 is TGTGCCATCAGTGCAAATTTGGGTGGCAGCCTATCCACGGATACGCAGTATTTT.

This clonotype was found many times. The J gene is TRBJ2-1, the V gene TRBV5-4, with D unresolved. This CDR3 has 12 amino acids. Germline V gene data show CDR1 as SGHNT and CDR2 as YYREEE (reference sequence). The V gene lost 0 bases and the J gene lost 10 bases, with 8 bases spanning the gap. The CDR3 here is CASSLDYSEQFF. The CDR3 DNA follows: TGTGCCAGCAGCTTGGATTACTCCGAGCAGTTCTTC.

This clonotype was observed a few times. The chain combines TRBV20-1 with TRBJ2-3, with D possibly being TRBD2 (6 bases). Germline values: CDR1 DFQATT, CDR2 SNEGSKA (reference sequence). V was shortened by 6 bases and J by 4 bases, with 17 bases between the two germline ends. The CDR3 totals 14 residues. The CDR3 bases are TGCAGTGCACCCCAGGGCGGGAACGCAGATACGCAGTATTTT. It is translated as CSAPQGGNADTQYF.

This clonotype was detected many times. The chain combines TRBV5-5 with TRBJ2-3; 7 nucleotides align to TRBD2. Germline-derived CDR1 and CDR2 are SGHKS and YYEKEE (reference sequence). Germline trimming cut 4 bases from V and 0 bases from J; bases unmatched to any gene: 11. This CDR3 is built from 17 residues. CDR3 nucleotides: TGTGCCAGCAGCCTGGGGGGTCTAGCGGTTAGCACAGATACGCAGTATTTT. It specifies CASSLGGLAVSTDTQYF.

Many counts were recorded for this clonotype. This sequence joins TRBV7-2 and TRBJ2-7; D not certain. TRBJ2-4 matches the DNA end more closely, so the J call is doubtful. CDR1 is SGHTA, CDR2 FQGNSA, per germline. The CDR3 consists of 12 residues. CDR3 DNA: TGTGCCAGCAGCTTCGTCGCGGCCATTCAGTACTTC. As protein: CASSFVAAIQYF.

This clonotype has ten or more counts. The gene calls are TRBV11-2 and TRBJ2-1; 13 bases map to TRBD2. The CDR3 is made up of 15 amino acids. Germline V gene sequence: CDR1 SGHAT, CDR2 FQNNGV. V lost 4 bases to trimming and J lost 7 bases; unmatched junction nucleotides: 4. The CDR3 DNA reads as TGTGCCAGCAGCTGGACTAGCGGGAGTGTGAATGAGCAGTTCTTC. Its translation is CASSWTSGSVNEQFF.

In its sample, this clonotype was seen many times. The V and J genes are TRBV3-2 and TRBJ2-7; TRBD2, the D gene given by the table, was not confirmed from the DNA. TRBV3-2 is described as a pseudogene. The CDR3 covers 15 residues. The CDR3 reads CASSQGLAGTYEQYF. The CDR3 nucleotides read TGTGCCAGCAGCCAAGGGCTAGCGGGAACCTACGAGCAGTACTTC.

This clonotype came up many times. This CDR3 is CASRIGQLSNQPQHF. The CDR3 DNA follows: TGTGCCAGTAGAATCGGGCAGCTTAGCAATCAGCCCCAGCATTTT. V and J are TRBV19 and TRBJ1-5; no definite D call. The CDR3 is 15 residues long. V lost 6 bases to trimming and J lost 0 bases, with 12 bases between them. Germline CDR1 LNHDA, CDR2 SQIVND (reference sequence).

This clonotype was counted many times. The chain joins TRBV20-1 to TRBJ1-2, with 7 positions matching TRBD1. V lost 4 bases to trimming and J lost 8 bases; unmatched junction nucleotides: 10. CDR1 DFQATT and CDR2 SNEGSKA come from the germline V gene (reference sequence). The CDR3 runs to 13 residues. The CDR3 nucleotides read TGCAGTGCTATTACCACAGGGGCAGAAGGCTACACCTTC. It encodes CSAITTGAEGYTF.

V gene TRBV29-1 combines with J gene TRBJ1-2, with D unresolved. The germline V gene has CDR1 SQVTM and CDR2 ANQGSEA. This CDR3 region has 12 residues. V was clipped by 7 bases and J by 8 bases, with 17 bases between them. The CDR3 loop reads CSGGPGVQGYTF. The CDR3 nucleotides are TGCAGCGGAGGCCCCGGGGTCCAGGGCTACACCTTC.

At least ten counts were recorded for this clonotype. V and J are TRBV2 and TRBJ2-3, with 10 bases fitting TRBD1. Per the germline V gene, CDR1 is SNHLY and CDR2 is FYNNEI. The CDR3 contains 14 residues. V was pared by 4 bases and J by 5 bases, with 3 bases of the junction left unmatched. In DNA form, the CDR3 reads TGTGCCAGCAGTGCCGACAGGGGGCAAGATACGCAGTATTTT. Translated: CASSADRGQDTQYF.

This clonotype was observed a handful of times. V is TRBV5-1 and J is TRBJ1-1; D perhaps matches TRBD1 (6 bases). V lost 1 base and J lost 4, with 14 bases in between. Germline CDR1 is SGHRS and CDR2 is YFSETQ. This CDR3 spans 15 amino acids. In DNA form, the CDR3 reads TGCGCCAGCAGCTTGAGGCAGGGGAGAGGCACTGAAGCTTTCTTT. This gives the protein CASSLRQGRGTEAFF.

This clonotype was seen at least ten times. The chain links TRBV7-2 to TRBJ2-3, with 12 bases fitting TRBD2. V was pared by 5 bases and J by 6 bases, with 6 bases of the junction left unmatched. The CDR3 totals 15 residues. The germline gives CDR1 SGHTA, CDR2 FQGNSA. CDR3 region: CASSVTSGGGDTQYF. The CDR3 DNA reads TGTGCCAGCAGCGTGACTAGCGGGGGCGGGGATACGCAGTATTTT.

The chain links TRBV5-1 to TRBJ2-3; 12 bases align to TRBD2. The CDR3 spans 16 residues. Germline-derived CDR1 and CDR2 are SGHRS and YFSETQ. J was trimmed by 1 base and V by 3 bases; bases with no gene match: 3. CDR3: CASSWTSGAGTDTQYF. CDR3 in DNA: TGCGCCAGCAGCTGGACTAGCGGGGCTGGCACAGATACGCAGTATTTT. The complete variable domain, with remaining parts taken from reference TRBV5-1 and TRBJ2-3, reads KAGVTQTPRYLIKTRGQQVTLSCSPISGHRSVSWYQQTPGQGLQFLFEYFSETQRNKGNFPGRFSGRQFSNSRSEMNVSTLELGDSALYLCASSWTSGAGTDTQYFGPGTRLTVL.

At least ten counts were recorded for this clonotype. The chain is built from TRBV6-5 and TRBJ1-1, with 8 bases fitting TRBD1. Trimming cost V 2 bases and J 0 bases; bases outside gene matches: 14. The CDR3 covers 19 residues. Germline lookup yields CDR1 MNHEY and CDR2 SVGAGI. The CDR3 DNA reads as TGTGCCAGCAGTTACGAAAGCCCCGGCGCAGGGGGCATGAACACTGAAGCTTTCTTT. The encoded protein is CASSYESPGAGGMNTEAFF.

This clonotype was seen many times. This chain connects TRBV7-2 to TRBJ2-1; D may match TRBD1 or TRBD2 (5 bases each). CDR1 is SGHTA and CDR2 is FQGNSA in the germline V gene. The CDR3 length is 13 residues. The ends were cut back, 2 bases at V and 9 bases at J, with 11 bases in the middle. The CDR3 DNA is TGTGCCAGCAGCTTATCTGGGGGAAGTGAGCAGTTCTTC. Encoded protein: CASSLSGGSEQFF.